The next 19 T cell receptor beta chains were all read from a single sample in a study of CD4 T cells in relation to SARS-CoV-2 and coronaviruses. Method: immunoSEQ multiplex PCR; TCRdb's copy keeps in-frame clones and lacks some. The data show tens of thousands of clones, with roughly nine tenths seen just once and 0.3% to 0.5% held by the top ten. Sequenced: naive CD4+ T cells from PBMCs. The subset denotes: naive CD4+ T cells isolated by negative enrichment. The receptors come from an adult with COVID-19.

The CDR3 here is CASSQTSGRGAPAYEQYF. Written as DNA, the CDR3 is TGTGCCAGCAGTCAGACTAGCGGGAGAGGAGCTCCCGCCTACGAGCAGTACTTC. The V and J genes are TRBV28 and TRBJ2-7; 12 nucleotides align to TRBD2. The CDR3 loop spans 18 amino acids. Germline CDR1 and CDR2: MDHEN and SYDVKM. V was pared by 5 bases and J by 2 bases, with 13 bases of the junction left unmatched.

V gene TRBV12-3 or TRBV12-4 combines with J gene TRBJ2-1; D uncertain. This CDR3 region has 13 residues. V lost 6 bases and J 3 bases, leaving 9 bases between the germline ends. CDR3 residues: CASSPGRYNEQFF. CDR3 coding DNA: TGTGCCAGCAGCCCCGGACGCTACAATGAGCAGTTCTTC.

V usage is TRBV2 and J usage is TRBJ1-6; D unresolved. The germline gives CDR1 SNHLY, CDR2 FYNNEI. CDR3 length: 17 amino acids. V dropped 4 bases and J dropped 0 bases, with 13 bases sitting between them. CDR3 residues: CASSVSGSSSYNSPLHF. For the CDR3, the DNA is TGTGCCAGCAGTGTATCGGGGTCTAGCTCCTATAATTCACCCCTCCACTTT.

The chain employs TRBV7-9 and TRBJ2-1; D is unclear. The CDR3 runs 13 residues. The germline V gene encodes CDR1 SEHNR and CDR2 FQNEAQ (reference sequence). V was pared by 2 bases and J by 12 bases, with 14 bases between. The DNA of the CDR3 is TGTGCCAGCAGCTTAATGGGCGCATTATGGCAGTTCTTC. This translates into CASSLMGALWQFF.

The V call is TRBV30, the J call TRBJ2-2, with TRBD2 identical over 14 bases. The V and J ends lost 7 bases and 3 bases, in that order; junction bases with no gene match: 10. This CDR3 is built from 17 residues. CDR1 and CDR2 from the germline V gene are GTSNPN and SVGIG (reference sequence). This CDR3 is CASNRLAGGLYTGELFF. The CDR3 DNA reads TGTGCCTCAAACAGACTAGCGGGAGGGCTATACACCGGGGAGCTGTTTTTT.

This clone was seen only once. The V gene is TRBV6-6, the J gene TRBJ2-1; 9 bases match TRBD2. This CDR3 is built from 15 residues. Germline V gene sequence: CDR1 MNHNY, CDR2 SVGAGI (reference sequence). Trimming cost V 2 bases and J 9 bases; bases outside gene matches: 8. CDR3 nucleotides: TGTGCCAGCAGTTACGAAAGCGGGAGGTTGTCTGAGCAGTTCTTC. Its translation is CASSYESGRLSEQFF.

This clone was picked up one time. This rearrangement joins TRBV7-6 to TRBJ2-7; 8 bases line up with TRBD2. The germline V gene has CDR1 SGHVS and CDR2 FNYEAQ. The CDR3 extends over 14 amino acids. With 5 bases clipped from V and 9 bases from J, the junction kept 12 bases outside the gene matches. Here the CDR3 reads CASSGNQREYVQYF. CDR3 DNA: TGTGCCAGCAGCGGGAACCAGCGGGAGTATGTGCAGTACTTC.

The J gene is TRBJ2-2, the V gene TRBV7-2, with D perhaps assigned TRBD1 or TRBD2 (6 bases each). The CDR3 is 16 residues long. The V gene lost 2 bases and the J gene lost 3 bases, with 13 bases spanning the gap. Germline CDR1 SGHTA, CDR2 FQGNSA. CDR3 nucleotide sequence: TGTGCCAGCAGCTTACTCGGGGGACACTACACCGGGGAGCTGTTTTTT. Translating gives CASSLLGGHYTGELFF.

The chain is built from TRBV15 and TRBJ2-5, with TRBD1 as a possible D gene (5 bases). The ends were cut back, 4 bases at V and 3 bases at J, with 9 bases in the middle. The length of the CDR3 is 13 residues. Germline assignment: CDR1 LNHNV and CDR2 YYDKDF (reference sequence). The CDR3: CATSKGVKETQYF. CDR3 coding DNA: TGTGCCACCAGCAAAGGGGTAAAAGAGACCCAGTACTTC.

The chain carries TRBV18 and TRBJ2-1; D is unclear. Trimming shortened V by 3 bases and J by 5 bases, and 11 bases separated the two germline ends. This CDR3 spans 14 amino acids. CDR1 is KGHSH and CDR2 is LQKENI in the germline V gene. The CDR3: CASSPSTGNNEQFF. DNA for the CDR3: TGTGCCAGCTCACCGAGCACGGGTAACAATGAGCAGTTCTTC. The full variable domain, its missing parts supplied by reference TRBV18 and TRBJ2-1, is NAGVMQNPRHLVRRRGQEARLRCSPMKGHSHVYWYRQLPEEGLKFMVYLQKENIIDESGMPKERFSAEFPKEGPSILRIQQVVRGDSAAYFCASSPSTGNNEQFFGPGTRLTVL.

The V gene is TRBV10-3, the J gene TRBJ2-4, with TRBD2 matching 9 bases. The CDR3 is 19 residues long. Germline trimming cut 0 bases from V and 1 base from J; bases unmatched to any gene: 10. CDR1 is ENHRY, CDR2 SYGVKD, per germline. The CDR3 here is CAISESRGSGGAAKNIQYF. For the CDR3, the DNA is TGTGCCATCAGTGAGTCGAGGGGTAGCGGGGGTGCGGCCAAAAACATTCAGTACTTC.

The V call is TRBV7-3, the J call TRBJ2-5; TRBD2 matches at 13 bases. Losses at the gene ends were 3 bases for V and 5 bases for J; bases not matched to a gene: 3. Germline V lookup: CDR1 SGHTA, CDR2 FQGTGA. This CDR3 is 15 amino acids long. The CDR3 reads CASSFTSGRGETQYF. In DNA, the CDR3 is TGTGCCAGCAGCTTTACTAGCGGGAGGGGGGAGACCCAGTACTTC.

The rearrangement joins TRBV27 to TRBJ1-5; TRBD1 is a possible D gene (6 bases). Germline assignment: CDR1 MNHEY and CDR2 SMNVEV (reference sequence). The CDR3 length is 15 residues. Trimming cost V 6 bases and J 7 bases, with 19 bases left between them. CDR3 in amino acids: CASREEGRGDQPQHF. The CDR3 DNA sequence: TGTGCCAGCAGGGAAGAGGGCAGGGGTGACCAGCCCCAGCATTTT.

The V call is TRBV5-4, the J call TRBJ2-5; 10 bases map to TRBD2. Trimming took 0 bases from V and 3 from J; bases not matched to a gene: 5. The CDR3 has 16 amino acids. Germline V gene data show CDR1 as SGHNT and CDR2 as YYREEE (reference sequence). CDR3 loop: CASSLGGTSGKETQYF. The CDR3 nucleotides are TGTGCCAGCAGCTTGGGTGGTACTAGCGGGAAAGAGACCCAGTACTTC.

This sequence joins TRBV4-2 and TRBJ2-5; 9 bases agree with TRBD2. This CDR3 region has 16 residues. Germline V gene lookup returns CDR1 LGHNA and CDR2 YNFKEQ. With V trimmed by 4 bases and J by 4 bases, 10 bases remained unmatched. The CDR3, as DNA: TGTGCCAGCAGCCTAATAGCGGGAGAGCACGGAGAGACCCAGTACTTC. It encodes CASSLIAGEHGETQYF.

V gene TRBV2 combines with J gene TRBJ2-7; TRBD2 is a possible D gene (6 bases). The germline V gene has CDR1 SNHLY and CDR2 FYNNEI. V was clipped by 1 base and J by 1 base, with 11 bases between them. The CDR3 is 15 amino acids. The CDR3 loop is CASSEGGSGSYEQYF. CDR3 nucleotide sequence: TGTGCCAGCAGTGAAGGGGGTAGCGGATCCTACGAGCAGTACTTC. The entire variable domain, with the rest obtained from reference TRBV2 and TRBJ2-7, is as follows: EPEVTQTPSHQVTQMGQEVILRCVPISNHLYFYWYRQILGQKVEFLVSFYNNEISEKSEIFDDQFSVERPDGSNFTLKIRSTKLEDSAMYFCASSEGGSGSYEQYFGPGTRLTVT.

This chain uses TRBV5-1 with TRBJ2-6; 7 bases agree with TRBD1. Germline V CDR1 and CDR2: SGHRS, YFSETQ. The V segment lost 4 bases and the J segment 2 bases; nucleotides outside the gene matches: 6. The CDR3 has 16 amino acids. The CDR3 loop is CASSLSTGAGANVLTF. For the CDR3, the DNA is TGCGCCAGCAGCCTCAGCACAGGGGCTGGGGCCAACGTCCTGACTTTC.

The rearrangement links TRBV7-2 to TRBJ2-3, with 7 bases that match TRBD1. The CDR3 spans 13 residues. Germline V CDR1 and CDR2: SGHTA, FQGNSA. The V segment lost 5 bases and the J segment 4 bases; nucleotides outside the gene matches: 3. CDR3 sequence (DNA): TGTGCCAGCAGCCGACAGGGATCAGATACGCAGTATTTT. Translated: CASSRQGSDTQYF.

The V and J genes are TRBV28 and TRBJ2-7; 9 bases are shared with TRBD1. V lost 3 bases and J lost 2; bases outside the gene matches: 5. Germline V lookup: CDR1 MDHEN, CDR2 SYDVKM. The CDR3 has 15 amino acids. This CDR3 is CASSFSGQGTYEQYF. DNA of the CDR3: TGTGCCAGCAGTTTTTCGGGACAGGGTACCTACGAGCAGTACTTC.